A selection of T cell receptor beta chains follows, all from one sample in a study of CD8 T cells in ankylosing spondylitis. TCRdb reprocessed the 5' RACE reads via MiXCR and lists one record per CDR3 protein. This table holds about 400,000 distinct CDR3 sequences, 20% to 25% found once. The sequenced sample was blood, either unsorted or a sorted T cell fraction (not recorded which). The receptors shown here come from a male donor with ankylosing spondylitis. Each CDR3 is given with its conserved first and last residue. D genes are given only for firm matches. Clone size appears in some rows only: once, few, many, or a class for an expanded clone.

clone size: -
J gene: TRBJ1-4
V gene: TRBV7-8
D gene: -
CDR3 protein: CASSLERSQNNEKLFF
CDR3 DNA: TGTGCCAGCAGCTTAGAACGGTCACAGAATAATGAAAAACTGTTTTTT

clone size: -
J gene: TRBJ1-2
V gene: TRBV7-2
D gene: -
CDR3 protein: CASSLSGRRRGYTF
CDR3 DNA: TGTGCCAGCAGCCTCTCCGGGAGACGAAGAGGCTACACCTTC

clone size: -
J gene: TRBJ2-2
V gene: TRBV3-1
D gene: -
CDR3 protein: CASSQVGSSGGELFF
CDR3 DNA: TGTGCCAGCAGCCAAGTCGGGAGCAGTGGCGGGGAGCTGTTTTTT

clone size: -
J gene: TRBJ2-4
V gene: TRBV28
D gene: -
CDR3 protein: CASSSVGVAKNIQYF
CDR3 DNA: TGTGCCAGCAGTTCGGTTGGGGTAGCCAAAAACATTCAGTACTTC

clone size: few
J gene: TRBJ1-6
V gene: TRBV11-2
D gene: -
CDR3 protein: CASSLEAGARRAPLHF
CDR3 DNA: TGTGCCAGCAGCTTAGAGGCCGGGGCCCGGAGGGCACCCCTCCACTTT

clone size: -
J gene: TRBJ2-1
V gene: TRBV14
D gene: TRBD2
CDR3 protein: CASSPTSGGRNEQFF
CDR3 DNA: TGTGCCAGCAGCCCCACTAGCGGAGGAAGAAATGAGCAGTTCTTC

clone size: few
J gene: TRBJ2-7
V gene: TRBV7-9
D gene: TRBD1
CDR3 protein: CASSLSTPGQGLIEQYF
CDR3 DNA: TGTGCCAGCAGCTTATCGACACCGGGACAGGGCTTAATCGAGCAGTACTTC

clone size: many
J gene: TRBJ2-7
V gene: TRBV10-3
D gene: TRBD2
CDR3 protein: CAISDISGISEQYF
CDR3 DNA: TGTGCCATCAGTGACATTAGCGGGATTTCCGAGCAGTACTTC

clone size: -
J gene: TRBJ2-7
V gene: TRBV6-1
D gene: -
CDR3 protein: CASSRVADYSYEQYF
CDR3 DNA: TGTGCCAGCAGCCGCGTCGCGGACTACTCCTACGAGCAGTACTTC

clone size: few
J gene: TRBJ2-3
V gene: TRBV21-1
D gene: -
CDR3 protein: CASSKRLGQSTDTQYF
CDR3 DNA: TGTGCCAGCAGCAAAAGGTTGGGACAGAGCACAGATACGCAGTATTTT

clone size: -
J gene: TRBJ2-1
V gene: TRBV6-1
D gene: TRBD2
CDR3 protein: CASRTPLADRVNEQFF
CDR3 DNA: TGTGCCAGCAGAACACCACTAGCGGACCGGGTCAATGAGCAGTTCTTC

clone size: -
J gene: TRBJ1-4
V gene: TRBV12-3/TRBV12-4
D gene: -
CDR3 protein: CASSLRVAEKLFF
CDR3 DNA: TGTGCCAGCAGTTTGAGGGTGGCTGAAAAACTGTTTTTT

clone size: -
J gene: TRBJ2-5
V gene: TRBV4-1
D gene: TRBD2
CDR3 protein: CASSQDFEGTSGRVMGRETQYF
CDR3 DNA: TGCGCCAGCAGCCAAGATTTCGAGGGGACTAGCGGGAGGGTTATGGGGCGAGAGACCCAGTACTTC

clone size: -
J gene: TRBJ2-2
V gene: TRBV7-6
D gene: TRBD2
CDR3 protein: CASSPGGRPNTGELFF
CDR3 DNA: TGTGCCAGCAGTCCGGGGGGGAGGCCCAACACCGGGGAGCTGTTTTTT

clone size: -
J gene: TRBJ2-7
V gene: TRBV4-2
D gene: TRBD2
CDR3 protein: CASSQEGGAAATYEQYF
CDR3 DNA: TGTGCCAGCAGCCAAGAGGGAGGGGCAGCGGCGACCTACGAGCAGTACTTC

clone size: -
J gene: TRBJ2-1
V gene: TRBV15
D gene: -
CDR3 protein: CATSKGNEQFF
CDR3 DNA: TGTGCCACCAGCAAAGGCAATGAGCAGTTCTTC

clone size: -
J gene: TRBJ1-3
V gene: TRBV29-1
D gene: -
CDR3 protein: CSVVQGSRNTIYF
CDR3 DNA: TGCAGCGTTGTGCAGGGATCTAGGAACACCATATATTTT

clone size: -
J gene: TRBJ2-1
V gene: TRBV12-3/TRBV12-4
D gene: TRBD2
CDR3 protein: CASRPSAGGYNEQFF
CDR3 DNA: TGTGCCAGCAGACCTTCGGCGGGGGGATACAATGAGCAGTTCTTC

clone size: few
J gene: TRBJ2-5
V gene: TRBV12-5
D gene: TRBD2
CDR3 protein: CASGSGLAGALGETQYF
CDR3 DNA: TGTGCTAGTGGGTCGGGACTAGCGGGAGCCCTTGGGGAGACCCAGTACTTC

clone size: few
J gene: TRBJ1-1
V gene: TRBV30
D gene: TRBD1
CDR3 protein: CAWDRGPNTEAFF
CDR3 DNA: TGTGCCTGGGACAGGGGCCCGAACACTGAAGCTTTCTTT

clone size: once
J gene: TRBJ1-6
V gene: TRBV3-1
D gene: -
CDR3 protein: CASSQIRSSYNSPLHF
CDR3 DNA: TGTGCCAGCAGCCAAATCCGGAGCTCCTATAATTCACCCCTCCACTTT

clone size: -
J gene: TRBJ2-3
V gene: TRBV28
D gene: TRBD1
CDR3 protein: CASSLTRGHTDTQYF
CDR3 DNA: TGTGCCAGCAGTTTAACCAGGGGGCACACAGATACGCAGTATTTT

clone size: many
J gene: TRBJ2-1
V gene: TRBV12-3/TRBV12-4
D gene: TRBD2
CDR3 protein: CASSLGLADYNEQFF
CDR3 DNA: TGTGCCAGCAGTCTAGGACTAGCGGACTACAATGAGCAGTTCTTC

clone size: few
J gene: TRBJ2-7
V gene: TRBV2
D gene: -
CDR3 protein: CASRASTEQYF
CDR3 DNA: TGTGCCAGCAGAGCAAGTACCGAGCAGTACTTC

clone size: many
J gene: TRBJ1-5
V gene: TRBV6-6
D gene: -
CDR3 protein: CASSYGGNQPQHF
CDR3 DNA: TGTGCCAGCAGTTACGGAGGGAATCAGCCCCAGCATTTT

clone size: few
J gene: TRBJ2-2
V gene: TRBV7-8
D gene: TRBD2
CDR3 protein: CASSLGGLAQNTGELFF
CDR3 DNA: TGTGCCAGCAGCTTAGGGGGACTAGCGCAGAACACCGGGGAGCTGTTTTTT

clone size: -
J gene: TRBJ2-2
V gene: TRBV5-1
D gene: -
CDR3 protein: CASSLDINTGELFF
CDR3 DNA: TGTGCCAGCAGCCTGGACATTAACACCGGGGAGCTGTTTTTT

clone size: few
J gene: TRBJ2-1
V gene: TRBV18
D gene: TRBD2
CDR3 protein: CASSPWEGDYNEQFF
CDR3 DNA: TGTGCCAGCTCACCTTGGGAGGGCGACTACAATGAGCAGTTCTTC

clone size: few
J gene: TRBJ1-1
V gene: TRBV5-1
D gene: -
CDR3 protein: CASSRTGPGVETEAFF
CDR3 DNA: TGCGCCAGCAGCAGGACCGGGCCAGGGGTTGAGACTGAAGCTTTCTTT

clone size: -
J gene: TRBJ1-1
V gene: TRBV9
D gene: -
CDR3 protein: CASSSRRGDTEAFF
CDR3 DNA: TGTGCCAGCAGCTCTAGGAGAGGGGACACTGAAGCTTTCTTT

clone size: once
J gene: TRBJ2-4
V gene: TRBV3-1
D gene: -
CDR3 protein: CASSQAGGLAKNIQYF
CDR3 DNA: TGTGCCAGCAGCCAGGCAGGGGGACTAGCCAAAAACATTCAGTACTTC

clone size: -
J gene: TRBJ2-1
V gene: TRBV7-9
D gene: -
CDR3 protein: CASSSHSSNYNEQFF
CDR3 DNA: TGTGCCAGCAGCTCACACTCTAGCAACTACAATGAGCAGTTCTTC